This T cell receptor beta chain was documented in a study of beta chain features in type 1 diabetes. About the research overall: Patients were similar to healthy donors in age and gender (as well as in cell yields). Study results and caveats: Significant though moderate, a shortening of TCRB CDR3s appeared in all four CD4+ subsets of Type 1 diabetes patients.

Per germline, CDR1 SGHRS and CDR2 YFSETQ. V shed 4 bases and J shed 5 bases, with 12 bases lying between them. CDR3 size: 13 residues. About this clone itself: Its matching antigen is unknown.

Every bit of the isolated RNA underwent reverse transcription, so sequencing read expressed TCRB transcripts. Profiling relied on immunoSEQ multiplex PCR, and the TCRdb table lists in-frame clones only, not all of them. The sample carries around 430,000 clones, approximately 30% recorded once. The receptor comes from a man aged 18 to 29 in good health. J is TRBJ2-5 and V is TRBV5-1, with D possibly matching TRBD1 (6 bases). Sample: naive CD4+ T cells from blood. The CDR3 reads CASSLGQWETQYF. The DNA of the CDR3 is TGCGCCAGCAGCCTAGGACAGTGGGAGACCCAGTACTTC.